This entry concerns a single T cell receptor beta chain. Its specificity is unknown. The data are from a study of T cell responses to AZD1222 COVID-19 vaccine. Study observations and caveats: Nearly half of the spike-specific TCRs reportedly recognize variant regions that carry no mutations. The study identified only six AZD1222 recipients as seropositive at baseline. Every sample of the repertoires postdated the peak T cell response. White British donors predominated, females outnumbered males, and clonal diversity was possibly underestimated.

The V gene lost 0 bases and the J gene lost 5 bases, with 12 bases spanning the gap. Germline loops: CDR1 SGHRS, CDR2 YFSETQ. The CDR3 sequence is 15 residues long. This table comes from immunoSEQ multiplex PCR, and its TCRdb copy is limited to in-frame clones, with some not included. Of 120,000 to 150,000 clones listed, approximately 90% are singletons. The chain employs TRBV5-1 and TRBJ1-5; perhaps TRBD1 as D (6 bases). The source of this sequence is an adult in good health. The sample was peripheral blood, taken on day 0 of MenACWY control vaccination. The CDR3 sequence: CASSLDGQPYQPQHF. The CDR3 region has the DNA TGCGCCAGCAGCTTGGATGGACAGCCTTATCAGCCCCAGCATTTT.